The 11 T cell receptor beta chains below all came from one sample that was sequenced in a study of cytomegalovirus exposure and HLA in healthy donors. PCR used 60 Vbeta primers and 13 Jbeta primers. TCRdb's table, derived via immunoSEQ multiplex PCR, lists solely in-frame clones and lacks some. This sample has about 200,000 clones; less than 90% occur once, and the top ten carry approximately 0.31%. Material: PBMCs. The receptors were sampled from a woman in her twenties or thirties in good health and CMV-seronegative.

The CDR3 nucleotides read TGTGCCAGCAGCTTACTCAGGGGATTTGTAGCGGGAGCCTACGAGCAGTACTTC. Translating gives CASSLLRGFVAGAYEQYF. This rearrangement joins TRBV7-2 to TRBJ2-7; 9 nucleotides align to TRBD2. The ends lost 2 bases at V and 2 bases at J; junction bases unmatched: 13. The CDR3 contains 18 residues. CDR1 and CDR2 from the germline V gene are SGHTA and FQGNSA.

The V call is TRBV5-1, the J call TRBJ1-2; 7 nucleotides agree with TRBD1. Unmatched junction bases numbered 8, after V lost 2 bases and J lost 10 bases. Germline V gene data show CDR1 as SGHRS and CDR2 as YFSETQ. The CDR3 has 13 residues. The CDR3 protein is CASSFEQGPDYTF. As DNA, the CDR3 is TGCGCCAGCAGCTTTGAACAGGGGCCTGACTACACCTTC.

The CDR3 loop is CASGFGRQNNQPQHF. Written as DNA, the CDR3 is TGTGCTAGTGGTTTCGGGAGGCAGAACAATCAGCCCCAGCATTTT. The chain combines TRBV12-5 with TRBJ1-5; D not certain. Germline V gene lookup returns CDR1 LGHNT and CDR2 FRNRAP. Deletions cut 3 bases from V and 3 bases from J, with 12 bases between. This CDR3 comprises 15 residues.

The chain joins TRBV29-1 to TRBJ2-3, with D maybe TRBD1 (7 bases). Germline CDR1 SQVTM, CDR2 ANQGSEA. CDR3 length: 14 amino acids. V lost 3 bases, J lost 1 base, and 11 bases lay in between. The DNA of the CDR3 is TGCAGCGTTGAGGAGGGGGCCCGCACAGATACGCAGTATTTT. Protein product: CSVEEGARTDTQYF.

The chain is built from TRBV4-2 and TRBJ2-5; 9 nucleotides match TRBD2. The germline V gene has CDR1 LGHNA and CDR2 YNFKEQ. This CDR3 has 17 residues. V trimming: 0 bases; J trimming: 5 bases; junction bases outside the gene matches: 10. CDR3 in amino acids: CASSQDPQAGGGETQYF. DNA for the CDR3: TGTGCCAGCAGCCAAGACCCGCAAGCGGGAGGTGGGGAGACCCAGTACTTC.

The chain carries TRBV11-3 and TRBJ1-3; D gene uncertain. The CDR3 has 16 residues. Germline CDR1 reads SGHNT; CDR2 reads YENEEA. Trimming shortened V by 1 base and J by 0 bases, and 10 bases separated the two germline ends. The CDR3 here is CASSLGPGDSGNTIYF. As DNA, the CDR3 is TGTGCCAGCAGCTTAGGTCCGGGAGACTCTGGAAACACCATATATTTT.

The rearrangement uses TRBV11-2 and TRBJ2-1; 7 bases map to TRBD2. CDR1 and CDR2 (germline): SGHAT, FQNNGV. This CDR3 region has 15 residues. V lost 3 bases to trimming and J lost 0 bases; unmatched junction nucleotides: 2. CDR3: CASSFTSVSYNEQFF. CDR3 sequence (DNA): TGTGCCAGCAGCTTTACTAGCGTCTCCTACAATGAGCAGTTCTTC.

V usage is TRBV29-1 and J usage is TRBJ2-7, with D possibly matching TRBD2 (5 bases). CDR1 is SQVTM and CDR2 is ANQGSEA in the germline V gene. Trimming removed 6 bases at V and 4 bases at J, with 19 bases between. The CDR3 runs 14 residues. This CDR3 reads CSVTPGVKTYEQYF. CDR3 DNA: TGCAGCGTGACACCCGGGGTCAAGACTTACGAGCAGTACTTC.

The chain employs TRBV10-2 and TRBJ2-7, with D hard to call. CDR3 length: 12 amino acids. CDR1 WSHSY and CDR2 SAAADI come from the germline V gene. The V end was cut by 3 bases, the J end by 3 bases, with 6 bases between. The DNA of the CDR3 is TGCGCCAGCAGTGAACAGAACTACGAGCAGTACTTC. This codes for CASSEQNYEQYF.

This clone was counted a few times. This rearrangement joins TRBV18 to TRBJ2-5, with D perhaps TRBD2 (5 bases). With 2 bases removed from V and 5 bases from J, the gap between germline ends came to 12 bases. Per germline, CDR1 KGHSH and CDR2 LQKENI. The CDR3 covers 14 residues. The CDR3 spells CASSPAVERETQYF. In DNA form, the CDR3 reads TGTGCCAGCTCACCAGCCGTGGAGCGGGAGACCCAGTACTTC. Full variable domain (remainder filled in from reference TRBV18 and TRBJ2-5): NAGVMQNPRHLVRRRGQEARLRCSPMKGHSHVYWYRQLPEEGLKFMVYLQKENIIDESGMPKERFSAEFPKEGPSILRIQQVVRGDSAAYFCASSPAVERETQYFGPGTRLLVL.

The chain combines TRBV5-6 with TRBJ2-5, with 7 bases aligning to TRBD2. The V gene's germline CDR1 is SGHDT and CDR2 YYEEEE. V gave up 1 base and J gave up 1 base; unmatched junction bases: 10. This CDR3 contains 17 residues. CDR3 DNA sequence: TGTGCCAGCAGCTTGCCGGGGAGGGGACGGATCCAAGAGACCCAGTACTTC. Its translation: CASSLPGRGRIQETQYF.